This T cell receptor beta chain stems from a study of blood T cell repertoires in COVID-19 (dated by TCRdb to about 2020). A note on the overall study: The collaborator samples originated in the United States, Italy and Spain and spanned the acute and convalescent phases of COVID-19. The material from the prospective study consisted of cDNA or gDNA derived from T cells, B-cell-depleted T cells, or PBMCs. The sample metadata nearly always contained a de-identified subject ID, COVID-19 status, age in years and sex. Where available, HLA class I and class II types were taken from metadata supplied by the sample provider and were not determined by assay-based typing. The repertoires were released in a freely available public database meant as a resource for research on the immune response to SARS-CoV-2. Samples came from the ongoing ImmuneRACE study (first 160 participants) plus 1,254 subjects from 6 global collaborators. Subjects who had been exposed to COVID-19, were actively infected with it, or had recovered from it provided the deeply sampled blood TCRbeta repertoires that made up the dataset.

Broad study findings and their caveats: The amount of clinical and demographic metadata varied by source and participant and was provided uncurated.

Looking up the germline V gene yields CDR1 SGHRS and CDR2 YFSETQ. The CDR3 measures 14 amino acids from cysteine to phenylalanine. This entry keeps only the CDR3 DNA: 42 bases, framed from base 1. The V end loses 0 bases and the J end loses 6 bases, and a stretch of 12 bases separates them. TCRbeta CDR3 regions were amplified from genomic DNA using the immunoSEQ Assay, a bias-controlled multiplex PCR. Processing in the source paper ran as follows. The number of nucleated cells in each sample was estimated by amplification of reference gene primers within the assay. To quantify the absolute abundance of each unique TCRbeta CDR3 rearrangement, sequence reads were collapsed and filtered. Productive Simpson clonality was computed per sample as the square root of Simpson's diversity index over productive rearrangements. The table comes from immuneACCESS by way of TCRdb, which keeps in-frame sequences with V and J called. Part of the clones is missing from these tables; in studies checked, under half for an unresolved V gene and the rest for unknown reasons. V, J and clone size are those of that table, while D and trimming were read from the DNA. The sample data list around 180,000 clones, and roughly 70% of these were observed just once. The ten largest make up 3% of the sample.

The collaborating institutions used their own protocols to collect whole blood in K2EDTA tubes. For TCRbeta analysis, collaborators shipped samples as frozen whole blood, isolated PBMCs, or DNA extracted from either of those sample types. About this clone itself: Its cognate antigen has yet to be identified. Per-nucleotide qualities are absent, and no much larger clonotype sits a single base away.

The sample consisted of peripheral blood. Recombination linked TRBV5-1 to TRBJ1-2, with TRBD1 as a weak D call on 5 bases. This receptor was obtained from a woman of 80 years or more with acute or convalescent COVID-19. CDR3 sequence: CASSLEGSWDGYTF. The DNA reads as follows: TGCGCCAGCAGCTTGGAGGGGTCTTGGGATGGCTACACCTTC.